The rows below give T cell receptor gamma chains drawn from one sample of a study of Vδ1+ human thymocytes. TCRdb reprocessed the multiplex PCR reads using CATT. This table holds roughly 6,700 gamma-chain clones, around two fifths found once. Sequencing was done on a sample of Vdelta1+ gamma-delta thymocytes from the thymus. Receptors were obtained from a boy younger than two who had congenital heart surgery. Both conserved end residues are part of each CDR3. The listing skips clone size in some rows; elsewhere it reads once, few, many or a size class.

j_call,v_call,clone_size,cdr3_nt,cdr3_aa
TRGJ1/TRGJ2,TRGV5,few,TGTGCCACCTGGTACGGGAATTGGTATAAGAAACTCTTT,CATWYGNWYKKLF
TRGJ1/TRGJ2,TRGV9,few,TGTGCCTTGTGGTCCTCGAATTATTATAAGAAACTCTTT,CALWSSNYYKKLF
TRGJP2,TRGV4,few,TGTGCCACCTGGGATGTCTGGGGTAGTGATTGGATCAAGACGTTT,CATWDVWGSDWIKTF
TRGJ1/TRGJ2,TRGV5,few,TGTGCCACCCTTTATTATAAGAAACTCTTT,CATLYYKKLF
TRGJ1/TRGJ2,TRGV3,-,TGTGCCACCTGGGACAGGCCCGTAGCTACTAAGAAACTCTTT,CATWDRPVATKKLF
TRGJ1/TRGJ2,TRGV2,few,TGTGCCACCTGGGACGGGCCCAATTATAAGAAACTCTTT,CATWDGPNYKKLF
TRGJ1/TRGJ2,TRGV3,-,TGTGCCACCTGGGACGGCACAGAGCCTTATTATAAGAAACTCTTT,CATWDGTEPYYKKLF
TRGJ1/TRGJ2,TRGV3,few,TGTGCCACCTGGGACAGGCTTGGGAAGAAACTCTTT,CATWDRLGKKLF
TRGJ1/TRGJ2,TRGV4,few,TGTGCCACCTGGGATCTTTATAAGAAACTCTTT,CATWDLYKKLF
TRGJ1/TRGJ2,TRGV3,few,TGTGCCACCTGGGACACGTATAAGAAACTCTTT,CATWDTYKKLF
TRGJ1/TRGJ2,TRGV5,-,TGTGCCACCTGGGACAGTCACCAGAAACTCTTT,CATWDSHQKLF
TRGJ1/TRGJ2,TRGV5,-,TGTGCCACCTGGGACAGGCCCGGTTATAAGAAACTCTTT,CATWDRPGYKKLF
TRGJ1/TRGJ2,TRGV5,few,TGTGCCACCTGGGACGGACTTGGGAGAGATTATAAGAAACTCTTT,CATWDGLGRDYKKLF
TRGJ1/TRGJ2,TRGV9,few,TGTGCCTTGTGGGAGGTGCTATCTAAACTCTTT,CALWEVLSKLF
TRGJ1/TRGJ2,TRGV9,-,TGTGCCTTGTGGGACCACGTGGGGTATAAGAAACTCTTT,CALWDHVGYKKLF
TRGJ1/TRGJ2,TRGV9,medium-sized,TGTGCCTTGTGGGAGGAAGATTATAAGAAACTCTTT,CALWEEDYKKLF
TRGJ1/TRGJ2,TRGV5,few,TGTGCCACCTGGGACCGGGATTATAAGAAACTCTTT,CATWDRDYKKLF
TRGJ1/TRGJ2,TRGV4,-,TGTGCCACCTGGGATGTAGGGGGTTATAAGAAACTCTTT,CATWDVGGYKKLF
TRGJ1/TRGJ2,TRGV2,-,TGTGCCACCTGGGACGGGCGAGATTATAAGAAACTCTTT,CATWDGRDYKKLF
TRGJP,TRGV4,few,TGTGCCACCTGGGATGGGCGCGGGTTGGGCAAAAAAATCAAGGTATTT,CATWDGRGLGKKIKVF
TRGJ1/TRGJ2,TRGV9,-,TGTGCCTTGTGGGAGGTCCCGTTCTATCATAAGAAACTCTTT,CALWEVPFYHKKLF
TRGJ1/TRGJ2,TRGV8,few,TGTGCCACCTGGGATAGGCCTGATTATAAGAAACTCTTT,CATWDRPDYKKLF
TRGJ1/TRGJ2,TRGV9,-,TGTGCCTTGTGGGAGGTGCTACAGAAACTCTTT,CALWEVLQKLF
TRGJ1/TRGJ2,TRGV9,few,TGTGCCTTGTGGGAGTCCTATTATAAGAAACTCTTT,CALWESYYKKLF
TRGJ1/TRGJ2,TRGV3,-,TGTGCCACCTGGGTTAGGAATTATAAGAAACTCTTT,CATWVRNYKKLF
TRGJ1/TRGJ2,TRGV9,large,TGTGCCTTGTGGGAGGGTTATTATAAGAAACTCTTT,CALWEGYYKKLF
TRGJ1/TRGJ2,TRGV3,-,TGTGCCACCTGGGACAAGCCCTCGAATTATTATAAGAAACTCTTT,CATWDKPSNYYKKLF
TRGJ1/TRGJ2,TRGV8,-,TGTGCCACCTGGGATAGGCCTGGCGATAAGAAACTCTTT,CATWDRPGDKKLF
TRGJ1/TRGJ2,TRGV4,few,TGTGCCACCTGGGATATCGGCTATTATAAGAAACTCTTT,CATWDIGYYKKLF
TRGJ1/TRGJ2,TRGV4,few,TGTGCCACCGGGGATGGGGTCAAGAAACTCTTT,CATGDGVKKLF
TRGJ1/TRGJ2,TRGV4,few,TGTGCCACCTGGGATGGGGGTTATAAGAAACTCTTT,CATWDGGYKKLF
TRGJ1/TRGJ2,TRGV3,-,TGTGCCACCTGGGAGTCTTTTCCCAAACTCTTT,CATWESFPKLF
TRGJ1/TRGJ2,TRGV9,few,TGTGCCTTGTGGGAGGTGCACAGGTTCGGTTATAAGAAACTCTTT,CALWEVHRFGYKKLF
TRGJ1/TRGJ2,TRGV9,-,TGTGCCTTGTGGGAGGTGTGGGGGGAACTCTTT,CALWEVWGELF
TRGJ1/TRGJ2,TRGV4,few,TGTGCCACCTGGGCACCAATTATCCCCCGGAATTATTATAAGAAACTCTTT,CATWAPIIPRNYYKKLF
TRGJ1/TRGJ2,TRGV4,-,TGTGCCACCGGGGATAGGGATAAGAAACTCTTT,CATGDRDKKLF
TRGJ1/TRGJ2,TRGV5,-,TGTGCCACCTGGGACAGGAAGAATTATTATAAGAAACTCTTT,CATWDRKNYYKKLF
TRGJ1/TRGJ2,TRGV3,few,TGTGCCACCTGGGACAGATCGAATTATTATAAGAAACTCTTT,CATWDRSNYYKKLF
TRGJ1/TRGJ2,TRGV3,few,TGTGCCACCTGGGACGACGGGAATTATAAGAAACTCTTT,CATWDDGNYKKLF
TRGJP,TRGV9,-,TGTGCCTTGTGGGAGGTGGACGAGTTGGGCAAAAAAATCAAGGTATTT,CALWEVDELGKKIKVF
TRGJ1/TRGJ2,TRGV3,few,TGTGCCACCTGGGACAGGCACGTCCGGAGGGGTTATAAGAAACTCTTT,CATWDRHVRRGYKKLF
TRGJ1/TRGJ2,TRGV5,few,TGTGCCACCTGGGACAGGTTGGGGAAACTCTTT,CATWDRLGKLF
TRGJP,TRGV9,-,TGTGCCTTGTGGGAGCTTCATTGGATAAAGTTGGGCAAAAAAATCAAGGTATTT,CALWELHWIKLGKKIKVF
TRGJ1/TRGJ2,TRGV5,large,TGTGCCACCTGGGACAGGCACTATAAGAAACTCTTT,CATWDRHYKKLF
TRGJ1/TRGJ2,TRGV9,few,TGTGCCTTGTGGGAGTATTATAAGAAACTCTTT,CALWEYYKKLF
TRGJ1/TRGJ2,TRGV8,-,TGTGCCACCTGGGACCCGATGCGGAATTATAAGAAACTCTTT,CATWDPMRNYKKLF
TRGJ1/TRGJ2,TRGV9,-,TGTGCCTTGTGGGAGGTGTTAGGGAGGAAACTCTTT,CALWEVLGRKLF
TRGJ1/TRGJ2,TRGV8,few,TGTGCCACCTGGGATACCCTAAATTATAAGAAACTCTTT,CATWDTLNYKKLF
TRGJ1/TRGJ2,TRGV9,-,TGTGCCTTGTGGGAGGTCCCGTTCTATTATAAGAAACTCTTT,CALWEVPFYYKKLF
TRGJ1/TRGJ2,TRGV3,-,TGTGCCACCTGGGACGGTGGTCGGAATCGCTATAAGAAACTCTTT,CATWDGGRNRYKKLF
TRGJ1/TRGJ2,TRGV9,-,TGTGCCTTGTGGGAGGTTGGTAAGAAACTCTTT,CALWEVGKKLF
TRGJ1/TRGJ2,TRGV4,-,TGTGCCACCTGGGATTGGGATTATAAGAAACTCTTT,CATWDWDYKKLF
TRGJ1/TRGJ2,TRGV5,few,TGTGCCACCTGGGACAGGCCGGCAGGGAAACAACTCTTT,CATWDRPAGKQLF
TRGJP2,TRGV9,-,TGTGCCTTGTGGGAATCTACTTATAGTAGTGATTGGATCAAGACGTTT,CALWESTYSSDWIKTF
TRGJ1/TRGJ2,TRGV9,-,TGTGCCTTGTGGGAGGTAAATAAGAAACTCTTT,CALWEVNKKLF
TRGJ1/TRGJ2,TRGV8,few,TGTGCCACCTGGGATAGGATGGCAAAGAAACTCTTT,CATWDRMAKKLF
TRGJ1/TRGJ2,TRGV5,few,TGTGCCACCTGGGACAGAAGTCCCTTTTATTATAAGAAACTCTTT,CATWDRSPFYYKKLF
TRGJP2,TRGV4,-,TGTGCCACCTGGGGGTTTAATAGTGATTGGATCAAGACGTTT,CATWGFNSDWIKTF
TRGJ1/TRGJ2,TRGV8,-,TGTGCCACCTGGGACCCAAGGGATTATTATAAGAAACTCTTT,CATWDPRDYYKKLF